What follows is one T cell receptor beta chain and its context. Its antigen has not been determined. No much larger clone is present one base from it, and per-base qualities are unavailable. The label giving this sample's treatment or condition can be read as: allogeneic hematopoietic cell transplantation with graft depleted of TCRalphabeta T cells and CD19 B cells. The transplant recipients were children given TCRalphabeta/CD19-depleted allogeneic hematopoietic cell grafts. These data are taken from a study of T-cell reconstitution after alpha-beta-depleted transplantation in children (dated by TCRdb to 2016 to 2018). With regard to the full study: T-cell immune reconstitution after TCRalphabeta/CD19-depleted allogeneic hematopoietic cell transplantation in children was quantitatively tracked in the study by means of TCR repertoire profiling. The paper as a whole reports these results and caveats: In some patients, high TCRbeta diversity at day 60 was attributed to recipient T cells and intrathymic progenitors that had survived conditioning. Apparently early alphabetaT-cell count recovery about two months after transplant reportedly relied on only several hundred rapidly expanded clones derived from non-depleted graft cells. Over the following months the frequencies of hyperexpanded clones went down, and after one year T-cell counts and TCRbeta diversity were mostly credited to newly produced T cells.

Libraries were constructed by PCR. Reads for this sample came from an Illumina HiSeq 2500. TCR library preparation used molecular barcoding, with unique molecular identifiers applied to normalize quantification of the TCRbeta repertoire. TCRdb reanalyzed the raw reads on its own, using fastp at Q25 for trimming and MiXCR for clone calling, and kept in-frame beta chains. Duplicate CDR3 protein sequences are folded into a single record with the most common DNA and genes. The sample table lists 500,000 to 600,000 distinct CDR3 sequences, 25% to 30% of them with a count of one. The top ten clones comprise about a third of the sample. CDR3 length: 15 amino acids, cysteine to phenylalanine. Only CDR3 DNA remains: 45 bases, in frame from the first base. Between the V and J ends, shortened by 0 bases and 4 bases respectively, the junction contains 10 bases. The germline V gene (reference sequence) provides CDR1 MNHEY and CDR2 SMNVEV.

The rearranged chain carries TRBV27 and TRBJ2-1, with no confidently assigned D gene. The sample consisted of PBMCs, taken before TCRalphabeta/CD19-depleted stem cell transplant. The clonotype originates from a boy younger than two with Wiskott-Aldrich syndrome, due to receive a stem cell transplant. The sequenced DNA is TGTGCCAGCAGTTTATCCCGCTCTAATTACAATGAGCAGTTCTTC. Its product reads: CASSLSRSNYNEQFF.